This is a list of T cell receptor beta chains from one sample in a study of blood T cell repertoires in COVID-19. Sequenced by immunoSEQ multiplex PCR; TCRdb stores in-frame clones only, minus some. The repertoire consists of under 350,000 clones, with approximately 89% occurring once and the leading ten covering roughly 1.9%. Sequenced input: PBMCs or T cells enriched from blood (not recorded which). The receptors shown here come from a woman between 55 and 75 years old who had recovered from COVID-19. Both conserved end residues are part of each CDR3. D genes are given only for firm matches. Expanded clones are given a class, and other clones once, few, many or no size at all.

D: -
length: 16
V: TRBV7-3
size: -
J: TRBJ1-5
CDR3: CASSLKEGTSNQPQHF
DNA: TGTGCCAGCAGCTTAAAGGAGGGGACGAGCAATCAGCCCCAGCATTTT

D: TRBD2
length: 17
V: TRBV5-1
size: -
J: TRBJ2-7
CDR3: CASSRTGGSGREIEQYF
DNA: TGCGCCAGCAGCCGTACCGGGGGTAGCGGGAGGGAAATCGAGCAGTACTTC

D: TRBD2
length: 17
V: TRBV30
size: -
J: TRBJ2-3
CDR3: CAWRLRRTSGGRDTQYF
DNA: TGTGCCTGGAGACTCCGAAGGACTAGCGGGGGTAGAGATACGCAGTATTTT

D: TRBD1
length: 16
V: TRBV7-3
size: -
J: TRBJ2-1
CDR3: CASSLNSGQGWNEQFF
DNA: TGTGCCAGCAGCTTAAATAGTGGACAGGGATGGAATGAGCAGTTCTTC

D: TRBD1
length: 14
V: TRBV4-1
size: -
J: TRBJ1-1
CDR3: CASSHHRGFAEAFF
DNA: TGCGCCAGCAGCCATCACAGGGGTTTCGCTGAAGCTTTCTTT

D: -
length: 12
V: TRBV7-3
size: -
J: TRBJ2-1
CDR3: CASSSSLGEQFF
DNA: TGTGCCAGCAGCTCCTCACTCGGGGAGCAGTTCTTC

D: TRBD1
length: 16
V: TRBV11-2
size: -
J: TRBJ2-7
CDR3: CASSLEGTGVPYEQYF
DNA: TGTGCCAGCAGCTTAGAGGGGACAGGGGTTCCCTACGAGCAGTACTTC

D: TRBD2
length: 17
V: TRBV19
size: -
J: TRBJ2-1
CDR3: CASSIDLGLAGRNEQFF
DNA: TGTGCCAGTAGTATAGATCTTGGGCTAGCGGGGCGAAATGAGCAGTTCTTC

D: TRBD1
length: 12
V: TRBV29-1
size: -
J: TRBJ1-6
CDR3: CSVGDRDSPLHF
DNA: TGCAGCGTGGGGGACAGAGATTCACCCCTCCACTTT

D: TRBD2
length: 19
V: TRBV3-1/TRBV3-2
size: once
J: TRBJ2-1
CDR3: CASSLTSGSLILRYNEQFF
DNA: TGTGCCAGCAGCCTTACTAGCGGGAGTTTAATTTTGCGCTACAATGAGCAGTTCTTC

D: -
length: 13
V: TRBV5-4
size: -
J: TRBJ2-1
CDR3: CASSKTGLDEQFF
DNA: TGTGCCAGCAGCAAGACCGGCCTAGATGAGCAGTTCTTC

D: -
length: 12
V: TRBV28
size: -
J: TRBJ1-2
CDR3: CAGSGGSYGYTF
DNA: TGTGCCGGATCCGGGGGGTCCTATGGCTACACCTTC

D: -
length: 15
V: TRBV7-3
size: -
J: TRBJ2-2
CDR3: CASSRLGGDTGELFF
DNA: TGTGCCAGCAGCCGTCTAGGGGGGGACACCGGGGAGCTGTTTTTT

D: -
length: 14
V: TRBV6-5
size: -
J: TRBJ1-1
CDR3: CASSMGLWNTEAFF
DNA: TGTGCCAGCAGCATGGGACTTTGGAACACTGAAGCTTTCTTT

D: -
length: 14
V: TRBV27
size: -
J: TRBJ2-1
CDR3: CASSSGSARTDQFF
DNA: TGTGCCAGCAGTTCGGGGTCGGCCAGGACAGACCAGTTCTTC

D: -
length: 14
V: TRBV18
size: -
J: TRBJ2-4
CDR3: CASSPWTEKNIQYF
DNA: TGTGCCAGCTCACCATGGACAGAAAAAAACATTCAGTACTTC

D: -
length: 13
V: TRBV28
size: -
J: TRBJ1-2
CDR3: CASSSPGVAGYTF
DNA: TGTGCCAGCAGTTCCCCCGGGGTAGCAGGCTACACCTTC

D: TRBD1
length: 15
V: TRBV3-1/TRBV3-2
size: -
J: TRBJ2-7
CDR3: CASSLPGQGSYEQYF
DNA: TGTGCCAGCAGCCTTCCGGGACAGGGTTCCTACGAGCAGTACTTC

D: -
length: 15
V: TRBV15
size: -
J: TRBJ1-1
CDR3: CATSTTARWDTEAFF
DNA: TGTGCCACCAGCACGACAGCCCGCTGGGACACTGAAGCTTTCTTT

D: -
length: 13
V: TRBV12-3/TRBV12-4
size: -
J: TRBJ1-1
CDR3: CASSKNRDNEAFF
DNA: TGTGCCAGCAGTAAAAACCGGGACAATGAAGCTTTCTTT

D: TRBD1
length: 12
V: TRBV7-9
size: -
J: TRBJ1-1
CDR3: CASRPTGAEAFF
DNA: TGTGCCAGCAGGCCCACAGGGGCTGAAGCTTTCTTT

D: -
length: 17
V: TRBV5-1
size: -
J: TRBJ2-3
CDR3: CASSPYPSGVSTDTQYF
DNA: TGCGCCAGCAGCCCGTATCCGAGCGGAGTTAGCACAGATACGCAGTATTTT

D: -
length: 17
V: TRBV11-2
size: once
J: TRBJ2-3
CDR3: CASSLAPDPLLFDTQYF
DNA: TGTGCCAGCAGCTTAGCCCCCGACCCCTTACTATTTGATACGCAGTATTTT

D: -
length: 14
V: TRBV10-3
size: -
J: TRBJ2-3
CDR3: CAITEGVSTDTQYF
DNA: TGTGCCATCACCGAAGGGGTCTCAACAGATACGCAGTATTTT

D: -
length: 11
V: TRBV20-1
size: -
J: TRBJ1-1
CDR3: CRAGTNTEAFF
DNA: TGCAGGGCGGGCACCAACACTGAAGCTTTCTTT

D: TRBD2
length: 15
V: TRBV5-6
size: few
J: TRBJ2-7
CDR3: CASSFFAAGGREQYF
DNA: TGTGCCAGCAGCTTTTTCGCGGCGGGGGGTCGGGAGCAGTACTTC

D: -
length: 14
V: TRBV11-2
size: -
J: TRBJ2-7
CDR3: CASSLGWADYEQYF
DNA: TGTGCCAGCAGCCTCGGTTGGGCCGACTACGAGCAGTACTTC

D: TRBD2
length: 17
V: TRBV19
size: -
J: TRBJ2-2
CDR3: CASRTGTSGSSTGELFF
DNA: TGTGCCAGTAGAACCGGGACTAGCGGGAGCTCTACCGGGGAGCTGTTTTTT

D: -
length: 12
V: TRBV18
size: -
J: TRBJ1-2
CDR3: CASSLLLVGYTF
DNA: TGTGCCAGCTCACTGCTACTCGTTGGCTACACCTTC

D: -
length: 15
V: TRBV6-6
size: -
J: TRBJ1-5
CDR3: CASGDLRGRNQPQHF
DNA: TGTGCCAGCGGCGATCTCAGGGGACGGAATCAGCCCCAGCATTTT

D: -
length: 14
V: TRBV27
size: -
J: TRBJ1-6
CDR3: CASHPSSYNSPLHF
DNA: TGTGCCAGCCACCCTAGCTCCTATAATTCACCCCTCCACTTT

D: TRBD1
length: 19
V: TRBV3-1/TRBV3-2
size: -
J: TRBJ2-5
CDR3: CASSPSGTGLRGIQETQYF
DNA: TGTGCCAGCAGCCCATCCGGGACAGGGCTAAGGGGAATCCAAGAGACCCAGTACTTC